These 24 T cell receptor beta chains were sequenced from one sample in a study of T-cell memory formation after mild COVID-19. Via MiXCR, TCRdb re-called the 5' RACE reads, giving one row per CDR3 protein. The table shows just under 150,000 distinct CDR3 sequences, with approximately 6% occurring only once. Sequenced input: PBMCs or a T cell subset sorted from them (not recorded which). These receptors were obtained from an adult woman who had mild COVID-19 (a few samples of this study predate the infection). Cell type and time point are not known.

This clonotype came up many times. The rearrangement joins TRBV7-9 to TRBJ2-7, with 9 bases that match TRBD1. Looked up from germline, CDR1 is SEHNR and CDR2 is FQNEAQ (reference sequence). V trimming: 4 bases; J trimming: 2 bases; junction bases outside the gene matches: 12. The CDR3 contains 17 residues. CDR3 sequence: CASSSKGTGLGTYEQYF. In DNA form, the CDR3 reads TGTGCCAGCAGCTCAAAAGGGACAGGGTTAGGGACCTACGAGCAGTACTTC.

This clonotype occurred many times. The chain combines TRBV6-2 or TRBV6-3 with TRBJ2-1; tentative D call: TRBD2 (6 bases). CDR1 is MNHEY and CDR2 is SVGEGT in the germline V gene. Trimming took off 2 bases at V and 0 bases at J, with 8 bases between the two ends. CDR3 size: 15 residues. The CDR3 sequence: CASSYRGSSYNEQFF. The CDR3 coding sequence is TGTGCCAGCAGTTACCGGGGGAGCTCCTACAATGAGCAGTTCTTC.

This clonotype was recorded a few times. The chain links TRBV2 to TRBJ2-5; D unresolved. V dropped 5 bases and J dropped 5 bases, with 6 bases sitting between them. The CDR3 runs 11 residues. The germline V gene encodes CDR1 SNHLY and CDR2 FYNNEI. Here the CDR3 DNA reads TGTGCCAGCAGTCAGACTGAGACCCAGTACTTC. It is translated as CASSQTETQYF.

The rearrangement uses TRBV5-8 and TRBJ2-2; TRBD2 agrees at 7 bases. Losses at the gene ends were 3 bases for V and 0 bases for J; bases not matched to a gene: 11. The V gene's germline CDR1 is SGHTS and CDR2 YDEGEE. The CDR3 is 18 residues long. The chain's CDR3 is CASSSEYSGLANTGELFF. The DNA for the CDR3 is TGTGCCAGCAGCTCTGAGTATAGCGGGCTAGCGAACACCGGGGAGCTGTTTTTT. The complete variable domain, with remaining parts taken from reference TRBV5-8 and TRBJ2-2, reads EAGVTQSPTHLIKTRGQQATLRCSPISGHTSVYWYQQALGLGLQFLLWYDEGEERNRGNFPPRFSGRQFPNYSSELNVNALELEDSALYLCASSSEYSGLANTGELFFGEGSRLTVL.

CDR3 sequence reads: CSARRRLEQYF. CDR3 nucleotide sequence: TGCAGTGCTAGACGCCGACTCGAGCAGTACTTC. The gene calls are TRBV20-1 and TRBJ2-7; D gene unclear. This CDR3 spans 11 amino acids. The germline gives CDR1 DFQATT, CDR2 SNEGSKA (reference sequence). Trimming removed 2 bases from V and 6 bases from J, with 8 bases in between.

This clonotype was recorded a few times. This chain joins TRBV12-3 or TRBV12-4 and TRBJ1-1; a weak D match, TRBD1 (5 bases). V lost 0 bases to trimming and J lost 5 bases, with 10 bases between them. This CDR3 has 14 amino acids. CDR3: CASSLALGGTEAFF. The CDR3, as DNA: TGTGCCAGCAGTTTAGCGCTGGGGGGGACTGAAGCTTTCTTT.

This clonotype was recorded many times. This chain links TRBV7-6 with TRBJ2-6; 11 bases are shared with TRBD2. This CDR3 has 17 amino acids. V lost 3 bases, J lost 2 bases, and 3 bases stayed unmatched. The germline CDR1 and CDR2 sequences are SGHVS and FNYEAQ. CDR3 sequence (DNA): TGTGCCAGCAGCTTCTTAGCGGGGGGGCCTGGGGCCAACGTCCTGACTTTC. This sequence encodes CASSFLAGGPGANVLTF.

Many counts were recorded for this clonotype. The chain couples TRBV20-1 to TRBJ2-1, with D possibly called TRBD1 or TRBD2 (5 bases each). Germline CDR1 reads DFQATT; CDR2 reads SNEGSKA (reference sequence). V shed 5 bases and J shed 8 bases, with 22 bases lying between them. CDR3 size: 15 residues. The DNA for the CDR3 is TGCAGTGCTCCTCGCCAACGGGGCCGAGAACATGAGCAGTTCTTC. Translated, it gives CSAPRQRGREHEQFF.

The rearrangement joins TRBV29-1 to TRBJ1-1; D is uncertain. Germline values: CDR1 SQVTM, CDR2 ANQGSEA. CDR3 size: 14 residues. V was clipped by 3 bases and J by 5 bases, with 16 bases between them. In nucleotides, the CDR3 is TGCAGCGTTGACAATTCTGGGAGGAGTACTGAAGCTTTCTTT. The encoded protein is CSVDNSGRSTEAFF.

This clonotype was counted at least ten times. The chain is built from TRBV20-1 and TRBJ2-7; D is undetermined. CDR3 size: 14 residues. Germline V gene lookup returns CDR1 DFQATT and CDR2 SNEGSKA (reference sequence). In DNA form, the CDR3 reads TGCAGCCCCATGGCCCGGGCCTTTTCCTACGAGCAGTACTTC. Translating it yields CSPMARAFSYEQYF.

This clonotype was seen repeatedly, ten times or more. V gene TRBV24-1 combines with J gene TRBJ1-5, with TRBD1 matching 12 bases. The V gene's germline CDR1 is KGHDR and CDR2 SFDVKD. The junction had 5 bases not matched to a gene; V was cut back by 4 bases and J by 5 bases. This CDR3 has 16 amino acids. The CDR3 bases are TGTGCCACCAGTGAAGGGGGACAGGGGGCCTATCAGCCCCAGCATTTT. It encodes CATSEGGQGAYQPQHF.

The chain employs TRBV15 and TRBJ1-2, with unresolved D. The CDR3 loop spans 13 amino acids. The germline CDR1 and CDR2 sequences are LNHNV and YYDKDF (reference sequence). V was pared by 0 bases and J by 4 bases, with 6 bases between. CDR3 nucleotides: TGTGCCACCAGCAGAGAAGGGCTCTATGGCTACACCTTC. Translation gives CATSREGLYGYTF. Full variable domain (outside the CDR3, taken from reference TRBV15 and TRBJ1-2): DAMVIQNPRYQVTQFGKPVTLSCSQTLNHNVMYWYQQKSSQAPKLLFHYYDKDFNNEADTPDNFQSRRPNTSFCFLDIRSPGLGDTAMYLCATSREGLYGYTFGSGTRLTVV.

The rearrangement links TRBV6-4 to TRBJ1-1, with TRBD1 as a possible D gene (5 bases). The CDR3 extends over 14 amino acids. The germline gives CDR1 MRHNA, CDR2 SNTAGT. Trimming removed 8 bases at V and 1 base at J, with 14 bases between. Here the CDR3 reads CASGFGRANTEAFF. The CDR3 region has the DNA TGTGCCAGCGGTTTCGGCAGGGCGAACACTGAAGCTTTCTTT.

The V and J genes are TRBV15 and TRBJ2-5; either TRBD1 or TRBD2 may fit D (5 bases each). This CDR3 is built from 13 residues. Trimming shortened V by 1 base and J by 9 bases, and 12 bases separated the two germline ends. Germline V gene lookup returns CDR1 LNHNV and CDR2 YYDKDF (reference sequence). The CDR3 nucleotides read TGTGCCACCAGCAGAGTCCTCAGAGGGGCCCAGTACTTC. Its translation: CATSRVLRGAQYF.

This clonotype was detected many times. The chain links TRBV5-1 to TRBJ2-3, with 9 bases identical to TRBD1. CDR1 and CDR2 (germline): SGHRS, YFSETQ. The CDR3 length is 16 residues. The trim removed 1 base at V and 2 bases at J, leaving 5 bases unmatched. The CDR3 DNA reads TGCGCCAGCAGCTTGATGAGGACAGGGGACACAGATACGCAGTATTTT. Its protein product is CASSLMRTGDTDTQYF.

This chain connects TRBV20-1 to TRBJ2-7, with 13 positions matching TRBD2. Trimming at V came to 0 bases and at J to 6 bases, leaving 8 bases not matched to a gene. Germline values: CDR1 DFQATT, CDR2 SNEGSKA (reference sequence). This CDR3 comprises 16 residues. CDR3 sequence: CSARDFGGLAGVEQYF. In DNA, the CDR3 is TGCAGTGCTAGAGATTTCGGTGGACTAGCGGGAGTCGAGCAGTACTTC.

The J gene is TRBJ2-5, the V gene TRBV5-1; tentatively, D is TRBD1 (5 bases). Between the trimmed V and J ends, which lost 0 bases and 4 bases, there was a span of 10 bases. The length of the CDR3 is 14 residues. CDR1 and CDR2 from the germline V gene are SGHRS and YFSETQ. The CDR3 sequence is CASSLGYQGETQYF. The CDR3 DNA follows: TGCGCCAGCAGCTTGGGGTATCAGGGAGAGACCCAGTACTTC.

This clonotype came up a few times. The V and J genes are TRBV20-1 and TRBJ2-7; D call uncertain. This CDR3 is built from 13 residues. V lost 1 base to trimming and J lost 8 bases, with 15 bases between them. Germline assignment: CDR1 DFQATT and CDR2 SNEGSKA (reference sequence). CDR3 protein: CSARAPIFSKQYF. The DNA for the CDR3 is TGCAGTGCTAGAGCTCCCATTTTTTCTAAGCAGTACTTC.

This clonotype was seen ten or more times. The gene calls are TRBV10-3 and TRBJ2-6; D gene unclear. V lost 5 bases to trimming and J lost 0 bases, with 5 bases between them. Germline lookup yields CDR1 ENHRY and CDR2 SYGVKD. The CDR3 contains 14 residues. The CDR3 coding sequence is TGTGCCATCAGTACCCCCTCTGGGGCCAACGTCCTGACTTTC. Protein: CAISTPSGANVLTF.

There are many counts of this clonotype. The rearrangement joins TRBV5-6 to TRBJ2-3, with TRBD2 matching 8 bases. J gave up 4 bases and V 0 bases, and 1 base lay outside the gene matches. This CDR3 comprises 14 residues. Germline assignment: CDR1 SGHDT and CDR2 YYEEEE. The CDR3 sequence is CASSLVSGADTQYF. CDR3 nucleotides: TGTGCCAGCAGCTTGGTTAGCGGGGCAGATACGCAGTATTTT.

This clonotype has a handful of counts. CDR3: CSARVGNSYEQYF. CDR3 sequence (DNA): TGCAGTGCTAGAGTGGGGAACTCCTACGAGCAGTACTTC. The rearrangement links TRBV20-1 to TRBJ2-7; D is undetermined. Germline CDR1 reads DFQATT; CDR2 reads SNEGSKA (reference sequence). The ends were cut back, 1 base at V and 0 bases at J, with 7 bases in the middle. CDR3 size: 13 residues.

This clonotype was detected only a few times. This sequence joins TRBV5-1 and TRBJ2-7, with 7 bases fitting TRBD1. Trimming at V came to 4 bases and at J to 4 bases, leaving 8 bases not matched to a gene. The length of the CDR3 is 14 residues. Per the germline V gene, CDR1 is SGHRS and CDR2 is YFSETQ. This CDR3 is CASSVGTVQYEQYF. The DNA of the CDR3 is TGCGCCAGCAGCGTCGGGACAGTTCAGTACGAGCAGTACTTC.

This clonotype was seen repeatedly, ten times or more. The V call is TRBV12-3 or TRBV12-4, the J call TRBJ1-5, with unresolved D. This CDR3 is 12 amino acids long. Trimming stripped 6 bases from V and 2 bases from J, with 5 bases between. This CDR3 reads CASSWGNQPQHF. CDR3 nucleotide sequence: TGTGCCAGCAGCTGGGGCAATCAGCCCCAGCATTTT.

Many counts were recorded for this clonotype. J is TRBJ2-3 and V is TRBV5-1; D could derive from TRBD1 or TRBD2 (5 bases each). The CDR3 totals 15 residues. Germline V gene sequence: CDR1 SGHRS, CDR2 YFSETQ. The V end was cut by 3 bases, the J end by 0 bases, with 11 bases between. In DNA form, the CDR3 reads TGCGCCAGCAGCTGGGGGAGCGAAAGCACAGATACGCAGTATTTT. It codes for CASSWGSESTDTQYF. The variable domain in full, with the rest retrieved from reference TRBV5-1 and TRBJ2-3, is KAGVTQTPRYLIKTRGQQVTLSCSPISGHRSVSWYQQTPGQGLQFLFEYFSETQRNKGNFPGRFSGRQFSNSRSEMNVSTLELGDSALYLCASSWGSESTDTQYFGPGTRLTVL.